Below, 5 T cell receptor beta chains from the same sample are listed, as sequenced in a study of cytomegalovirus exposure and HLA in healthy donors (dated by TCRdb to 2015 to 2018). The protocol used for the library was the immunoSEQ multiplex PCR assay. The multiplex PCR relied on a mix of 60 forward primers for TCR Vbeta segments and 13 reverse primers for TCR Jbeta segments. TCRdb took this table from immuneACCESS and kept in-frame rearrangements with V and J called. Such tables lack part of the clones; where checked against another copy, unresolved V genes explain under half of the gap, and the rest is unexplained. For this sample there are about 220,000 clones; 60% to 80% appear just once. The ten largest clones take up 1.5% to 2% of the sample. Material for sequencing was PBMCs. These receptors were collected from a woman in her thirties in good health and CMV-seronegative.

The J gene is TRBJ1-2, the V gene TRBV6-1; 7 nucleotides line up with TRBD1. The CDR3 sequence is 14 residues long. Per the germline V gene, CDR1 is MNHNS and CDR2 is SASEGT. The V and J ends lost 5 bases and 8 bases, in that order; junction bases with no gene match: 11. The CDR3: CASSLQGRGQGYTF. The CDR3 nucleotides read TGTGCCAGCAGTTTACAGGGTAGGGGGCAAGGCTACACCTTC.

The chain uses TRBV9 and TRBJ2-1, with 11 bases aligning to TRBD2. CDR3 length: 17 amino acids. Germline assignment: CDR1 SGDLS and CDR2 YYNGEE. Trimming at V came to 1 base and at J to 2 bases, leaving 5 bases not matched to a gene. CDR3 sequence reads: CASSVSSSGRTYNEQFF. The CDR3 DNA sequence: TGTGCCAGCAGCGTATCCTCTAGCGGGAGGACCTACAATGAGCAGTTCTTC.

This clone was recorded a few times. In nucleotides, the CDR3 is TGTGCCAGCGCGGGGGGACCGGGTGAAAAACTGTTTTTT. It specifies CASAGGPGEKLFF. V gene TRBV6-1 combines with J gene TRBJ1-4; D is possibly TRBD1 (5 bases). Germline V gives CDR1 MNHNS, CDR2 SASEGT. Trimming pared 8 bases from V and 7 bases from J, leaving 14 bases between. The length of the CDR3 is 13 residues.

The rearrangement links TRBV14 to TRBJ1-1; D gene ambiguous. The CDR3 loop spans 14 amino acids. Trimming cost V 6 bases and J 0 bases, with 11 bases left between them. The germline V gene encodes CDR1 SGHDN and CDR2 FVKESK. As DNA, the CDR3 is TGTGCCAGCAGACCTAGAAACATGAACACTGAAGCTTTCTTT. Its translation is CASRPRNMNTEAFF.

This clone has just a few counts. The chain uses TRBV5-8 and TRBJ1-1; 9 bases align to TRBD1. Germline V gene sequence: CDR1 SGHTS, CDR2 YDEGEE. Trimming at V came to 4 bases and at J to 5 bases, leaving 6 bases not matched to a gene. CDR3 length equals 14 residues. In DNA form, the CDR3 reads TGTGCCAGCAGCATGGACAGGGGCGGTACTGAAGCTTTCTTT. Translating gives CASSMDRGGTEAFF.